Below, 9 T cell receptor beta chains from the same sample are listed, as sequenced in a study of CD8 T cells in Susac syndrome. The authors reverse transcribed roughly 0.5 to 1 ug RNA with random hexamers. TCRdb redid the calling of the immunoSEQ multiplex PCR reads with MiXCR, one entry per CDR3 protein. This sample has under 350,000 distinct CDR3 sequences, with about 91% found just once. Sequenced material: CD4+ T cells from PBMCs. These TCRs come from a human donor with multiple sclerosis.

CDR3 nucleotides: TGTGCCAGCAGCCCCACCCGCGCTAACAAGAACACTGAAGCTTTCTTT. It yields the protein CASSPTRANKNTEAFF. J is TRBJ1-1 and V is TRBV7-8, with no clear D. V lost 5 bases, J lost 1 base, and 17 bases lay in between. Germline V gene sequence: CDR1 SGHVS, CDR2 FQNEAQ. The CDR3 consists of 16 residues.

The rearrangement joins TRBV23-1 to TRBJ2-2; D not certain. TRBV23-1 is designated an ORF whose function remains uncertain. This CDR3 contains 14 residues. V shed 4 bases and J shed 5 bases, with 11 bases lying between them. Written as DNA, the CDR3 is TGCGCCAGCAGTCCATGGTGGAAGACCGGGGAGCTGTTTTTT. Translating it yields CASSPWWKTGELFF.

DNA for the CDR3: TGTGCCAGCAGCTTAAAGTCGGGGGGCAATGAGCAGTTCTTC. Residues: CASSLKSGGNEQFF. V gene TRBV5-4 combines with J gene TRBJ2-1; TRBD2 matches 7 bases. Germline values: CDR1 SGHNT, CDR2 YYREEE (reference sequence). The CDR3 is made up of 14 amino acids. The J segment lost 6 bases and the V segment lost 2 bases, leaving 5 bases of the junction unmatched.

The chain links TRBV6-5 to TRBJ2-1; 7 bases align to TRBD1. The germline CDR1 and CDR2 sequences are MNHEY and SVGAGI. This CDR3 region has 14 residues. Unmatched junction bases numbered 7, after V lost 2 bases and J lost 9 bases. The DNA of the CDR3 is TGTGCCAGCAGTTACGGGACAGCAGTTGGTGAGCAGTTCTTC. Its protein product is CASSYGTAVGEQFF.

This chain links TRBV9 with TRBJ2-2; D call uncertain. V shed 2 bases and J shed 0 bases, with 8 bases lying between them. This CDR3 spans 15 amino acids. The germline gives CDR1 SGDLS, CDR2 YYNGEE. CDR3 in amino acids: CASSVLSSNTGELFF. The CDR3 DNA reads as TGTGCCAGCAGCGTTCTAAGTTCGAACACCGGGGAGCTGTTTTTT.

This clonotype has more than one count but fewer than ten. CDR3 DNA: TGTGCTAGTGGTTTGGCTTTGAACACTGAAGCTTTCTTT. Translation gives CASGLALNTEAFF. The chain employs TRBV12-5 and TRBJ1-1; D uncertain. Between the trimmed V and J ends, which lost 1 base and 0 bases, there was a span of 3 bases. There are 13 residues in the CDR3. In germline, CDR1 is LGHNT, CDR2 FRNRAP.

V gene TRBV29-1 combines with J gene TRBJ2-3, with 8 nucleotides matching TRBD2. The CDR3 runs 14 residues. J was trimmed by 2 bases and V by 6 bases; bases with no gene match: 7. The germline CDR1 and CDR2 sequences are SQVTM and ANQGSEA. Here the CDR3 DNA reads TGCAGCGTCTCGAGCGGGGGAAACACAGATACGCAGTATTTT. Translating gives CSVSSGGNTDTQYF.

The chain couples TRBV7-3 to TRBJ2-1, with D possibly matching TRBD2 (7 bases). Looked up from germline, CDR1 is SGHTA and CDR2 is FQGTGA. V shed 4 bases and J shed 9 bases, with 28 bases lying between them. CDR3 length: 18 residues. The CDR3 DNA follows: TGTGCCAGCAGCTCCCAACCCCTATCGGGGGGCCCGAAAGGTGAGCAGTTCTTC. It specifies CASSSQPLSGGPKGEQFF.

The rearrangement uses TRBV10-3 and TRBJ1-1; D might be TRBD1 (6 bases). The CDR3 has 13 residues. The V end was cut by 6 bases, the J end by 3 bases, with 11 bases between. Germline CDR1 ENHRY, CDR2 SYGVKD. CDR3 in DNA: TGTGCCATCAGATACCACAGGGACACTGAAGCTTTCTTT. Its protein is CAIRYHRDTEAFF.